This T cell receptor beta chain was captured by sequencing in a study of post-analysis software for immune sequencing data. Regarding the study as a whole: Controls showed lower frequencies than patients for roughly five TRBV segments, and TRBV5-6, TRBV5-1 and TRBV20-1 were among these. Significantly lower normalized Chao1 diversity was found in patients with multiple sclerosis relative to controls.

V was cut by 3 bases and J by 7 bases, with 7 bases left in between. This CDR3 has 12 residues. The germline V gene encodes CDR1 SGHTA and CDR2 FQGNSA. Unique molecular identifiers were carried by the TCR beta cDNA libraries. Each CDR3 protein is one row after TCRdb ran MiXCR on the PCR reads. Of roughly 570,000 distinct CDR3 sequences listed, 30% to 40% are singletons. In the case of this clonotype: Its antigen is unidentified.

Sequencing used blood. The genes are TRBV7-2 and TRBJ2-1; D ambiguous. This clonotype originated in a girl between 2 and 17 years old with multiple sclerosis. The CDR3 coding sequence is TGTGCCAGCAGCTTGACACGAAATGAGCAGTTCTTC. Protein product: CASSLTRNEQFF.